The 5 T cell receptor beta chains reported below all come from one sample, sequenced in a study of blood T cell repertoires in COVID-19. The repertoire was sequenced with immunoSEQ multiplex PCR; TCRdb's copy has only in-frame clones and lacks some. The profile covers roughly 130,000 clones, with 79% appearing a single time and roughly 3.4% taken by the ten largest. Sequencing input: peripheral blood. All receptors come from a man aged 60-69 years with acute or convalescent COVID-19.

J is TRBJ2-7 and V is TRBV7-2; TRBD2 matches at 9 bases. The CDR3 contains 15 residues. V lost 5 bases to trimming and J lost 3 bases; unmatched junction nucleotides: 8. Germline lookup yields CDR1 SGHTA and CDR2 FQGNSA. For the CDR3, the DNA is TGTGCCAGCAGCCCGACTAGCGGAGTGGGCTACGAGCAGTACTTC. This sequence encodes CASSPTSGVGYEQYF.

J is TRBJ2-2 and V is TRBV14, with D perhaps TRBD1 (6 bases). The V end was cut by 2 bases, the J end by 0 bases, with 10 bases between. The CDR3 has 16 amino acids. The germline gives CDR1 SGHDN, CDR2 FVKESK. CDR3 nucleotides: TGTGCCAGCAGCCAATCCGGGACACCGAACACCGGGGAGCTGTTTTTT. Amino acid sequence: CASSQSGTPNTGELFF.

V and J are TRBV7-2 and TRBJ1-4, with D maybe TRBD1 (5 bases). The germline CDR1 and CDR2 sequences are SGHTA and FQGNSA. V was pared by 7 bases and J by 7 bases, with 13 bases between. The CDR3 contains 13 residues. The CDR3 DNA reads TGTGCCAGCAATACCGGGACTGCTGAAAAACTGTTTTTT. Its translation: CASNTGTAEKLFF.

This clone was seen only once. V usage is TRBV3-1 (or the pseudogene TRBV3-2) and J usage is TRBJ1-2; no firm D call. V lost 1 base, J lost 7 bases, and 16 bases lay in between. CDR1 LGHDT and CDR2 YNNKEL come from the germline V gene (reference sequence). The CDR3 runs to 15 residues. The CDR3: CASSQGLTHRGGYTF. The CDR3 region has the DNA TGTGCCAGCAGCCAAGGGCTGACCCATAGAGGTGGCTACACCTTC.

The J gene is TRBJ2-1, the V gene TRBV2; TRBD2 aligns across 9 bases. After removal of 5 bases from V and 7 bases from J, the junction contained 15 bases not matched to a gene. This CDR3 is 17 amino acids long. The V gene's germline CDR1 is SNHLY and CDR2 FYNNEI. The CDR3 DNA reads as TGTGCCAGCAGTTGGACAGAACCGGGACTAGCTGGGAATGAGCAGTTCTTC. It yields the protein CASSWTEPGLAGNEQFF.